This T cell receptor (beta chain) is drawn from a study of cytomegalovirus exposure and HLA in healthy donors. The PCR ran on 60 Vbeta and 13 Jbeta primers. Data came from immunoSEQ multiplex PCR; TCRdb stores just in-frame clones and leaves some out. Of about 180,000 clones in the sample, 77% were seen once. This clone was detected only a few times. Its antigen is still unknown. V was cut by 3 bases and J by 0 bases, with 12 bases left in between. The CDR3 runs 16 residues. Germline-derived CDR1 and CDR2 are MGHDK and SYGVNS. General study findings and limits: What TCR beta sequences reportedly achieved was accurate prediction of HLA-A and HLA-B alleles in most subjects. Fewer than 200 TCR beta chains were listed as cytomegalovirus-associated. Across HLA loci, a later analysis found differing TCR association rates, with DRB1 most and HLA-C fewest. According to a later analysis, most TCR beta chains associated with CMV appeared HLA-restricted.

This clonotype was sampled from a young man in good health and CMV-seronegative. Sequencing was done on a sample of PBMCs. J is TRBJ1-5 and V is TRBV25-1; D possibly corresponds to TRBD1 (6 bases). The CDR3, as DNA: TGTGCCAGCAGTGATGGGGGCAGCTATAGCAATCAGCCCCAGCATTTT. This translates into CASSDGGSYSNQPQHF.